This T cell receptor (beta chain) was obtained from a study of blood T cells in healthy people across ages. Study-wide points: PBMCs were not sorted, which prevented a conclusive comparison of naive versus antigen-experienced cells.

From germline, CDR1 is MGHDK and CDR2 SYGVNS. The V and J ends lost 6 bases and 0 bases respectively, with 18 bases between them. The CDR3 runs to 16 residues. Through a sample-barcoded 5' primer and a J-beta primer mix, a second PCR was run for roughly 6 to 12 cycles. From the 5' RACE reads, TCRdb called clonotypes with MiXCR, one entry per CDR3 protein. Of about 640,000 distinct CDR3 sequences in the sample, roughly 58% are singletons; the top ten hold roughly 34%. A few counts support this clonotype. What it binds is unknown. The chain combines TRBV25-1 with TRBJ2-7; possible D gene TRBD1, 6 bases. The source is a man aged 60 to 75 in good health. The source material was blood. CDR3 loop: CASSPPPGHHSYEQYF. In DNA form, the CDR3 reads TGTGCCAGCAGCCCTCCCCCGGGACACCACTCCTACGAGCAGTACTTC.